One sample yielded the 4 T cell receptor beta chains listed below, sequenced in a study of cytomegalovirus exposure and HLA in healthy donors. This PCR relied on a set of 60 Vbeta primers and 13 Jbeta primers. TCRdb's table, derived via immunoSEQ multiplex PCR, lists solely in-frame clones and lacks some. The sample includes around 100,000 clones, 65% to 85% of them seen just once. The sequenced sample consisted of PBMCs. These receptor sequences come from a woman aged 18-29 years in good health and CMV-seronegative.

The chain links TRBV27 to TRBJ1-4; unclear D gene. Per the germline V gene, CDR1 is MNHEY and CDR2 is SMNVEV (reference sequence). V shed 3 bases and J shed 0 bases, with 5 bases lying between them. The CDR3 is 14 residues long. CDR3 amino acids: CASSLRATNEKLFF. In DNA, the CDR3 is TGTGCCAGCAGTTTGAGGGCAACTAATGAAAAACTGTTTTTT.

The rearrangement uses TRBV28 and TRBJ1-5; D is perhaps TRBD1 (6 bases). Trimming left V 3 bases short and J 6 bases short, with 18 bases between. The CDR3 is 16 residues long. Germline V gives CDR1 MDHEN, CDR2 SYDVKM. CDR3 sequence (DNA): TGTGCCAGCAGTTTCCTTCGGGGGGCCCTCGGTCAGCCCCAGCATTTT. Protein: CASSFLRGALGQPQHF.

The chain couples TRBV15 to TRBJ2-5; 9 bases line up with TRBD2. Germline assignment: CDR1 LNHNV and CDR2 YYDKDF (reference sequence). This CDR3 spans 18 amino acids. V was clipped by 1 base and J by 4 bases; unmatched bases: 13. Here the CDR3 DNA reads TGTGCCACCAGCAGAGCCCTGCCCAGCGGGGGGAAACGAGAGACCCAGTACTTC. Translating gives CATSRALPSGGKRETQYF.

The chain links TRBV7-6 to TRBJ1-1; 8 nucleotides align to TRBD1. The CDR3 length is 15 residues. Germline values: CDR1 SGHVS, CDR2 FNYEAQ. J gave up 4 bases and V 4 bases, and 8 bases lay outside the gene matches. This chain's CDR3 is CASSSDRGRSTEAFF. CDR3 bases: TGTGCCAGCAGCTCCGACAGGGGTAGAAGCACTGAAGCTTTCTTT.